The clone carrying this T cell receptor beta chain was counted at least ten times. What it binds is unknown. Using RNA transcripts as the source, TCR beta CDR3 regions were amplified. The HTBI primer set drove a first-round RT-PCR of the TCR CDR3. TCRdb passed the multiplex PCR reads through MiXCR, listing each CDR3 protein once. The top ten hold 25% to 30% of the sample, which has 500,000 or so distinct CDR3 sequences, about 16% seen once. This record belongs to a study of T cells in Graves' hyperthyroidism and ophthalmopathy. Regarding the study as a whole: Within blood appeared most thyroid clonotypes that had expanded above 0.001.

V was trimmed by 6 bases and J by 7 bases, leaving 16 bases between them. Germline V gene sequence: CDR1 SNHLY, CDR2 FYNNEI. This CDR3 region has 13 residues. The source is a woman aged 25-40 years with Graves' ophthalmopathy. The chain links TRBV2 to TRBJ2-7, with a possible D match to TRBD1 (6 bases). The specimen sequenced was blood. The CDR3 bases are TGTGCCAGCAGGGGGTCCGGGGACACGGAGCAGTACTTC. Its protein product is CASRGSGDTEQYF.